This T cell receptor (beta chain) was documented in a study of OX40 agonist ivuxolimab in advanced cancers. The overall study: The patients received agonistic anti-OX40 (CD134) antibody ivuxolimab. Dose-escalation patients were diagnosed with hepatocellular carcinoma, melanoma, renal cell cancer or head and neck cancer.

General study results and limits: Low normalized clonal expansion also occurred in some nonresponding patients.

Measured with immunoSEQ multiplex PCR; TCRdb has only the in-frame clones, and not every one. The profile shows around 67,000 clones, around 84% of them singletons. Of note for this clone: Its antigen is currently unknown.

The CDR3 extends over 14 amino acids. Looked up from germline, CDR1 is GTSNPN and CDR2 is SVGIG (reference sequence). V lost 0 bases to trimming and J lost 1 base, with 9 bases between them. People who had autoimmune disease history or systemic immunosuppression were excluded. The receptor was isolated from an adult with an advanced solid tumor such as melanoma, head and neck, liver or kidney cancer. The chain carries TRBV30 and TRBJ2-5; a weak D match, TRBD2 (6 bases). Sequencing used CD4+ or CD8+ T cells sorted from blood, obtained in a trial of the OX40 agonist ivuxolimab. CDR3 amino acids: CAWSVRGSQETQYF. The CDR3 DNA reads as TGTGCCTGGAGTGTACGGGGGAGCCAAGAGACCCAGTACTTC.